What follows are 8 T cell receptor beta chains derived from one specimen sequenced in a study of beta chain features in type 1 diabetes. Study-wide findings and caveats: TCRB CDR3 length was moderately but significantly reduced in all four CD4+ subsets of Type 1 diabetes patients.

Reverse transcription of all isolated RNA meant that expressed TCRB transcripts were sequenced. TCRdb's copy holds only in-frame clones and misses some; the assay was immunoSEQ multiplex PCR. The data contain around 340,000 clones, 7% to 10% of them singletons. These TCRs are of unknown antigen specificity. Sequencing was done on a sample of central memory CD4+ T cells from blood. These receptor sequences come from a young man with type 1 diabetes.

The chain uses TRBV9 and TRBJ1-2; 7 bases are shared with TRBD1. Germline V CDR1 and CDR2: SGDLS, YYNGEE. The CDR3 contains 16 residues. With V trimmed by 7 bases and J by 4 bases, 16 bases remained unmatched. In DNA form, the CDR3 reads TGTGCCAGCCTTAAGGCGACAGGGCCACCGGGCTATGGCTACACCTTC. Translation: CASLKATGPPGYGYTF.

This clone came up a few times. V is TRBV29-1 and J is TRBJ1-6, with D perhaps TRBD1 (6 bases). Looked up from germline, CDR1 is SQVTM and CDR2 is ANQGSEA. Trimming took off 7 bases at V and 10 bases at J, with 17 bases between the two ends. The CDR3 has 13 amino acids. The DNA for the CDR3 is TGCAGCGGAGACAGGTCTCGCTACTCACCCCTCCACTTT. It translates to CSGDRSRYSPLHF.

The chain carries TRBV19 and TRBJ1-1, with TRBD1 as a possible D gene (6 bases). This CDR3 is built from 15 residues. Trimming took off 4 bases at V and 0 bases at J, with 12 bases between the two ends. Germline V CDR1 and CDR2: LNHDA, SQIVND (reference sequence). The CDR3 nucleotides are TGTGCCAGTAGTAGATTCGGGGACATGAACACTGAAGCTTTCTTT. The encoded protein is CASSRFGDMNTEAFF.

The chain is built from TRBV4-2 and TRBJ1-4, with 8 nucleotides matching TRBD1. The ends lost 0 bases at V and 6 bases at J; junction bases unmatched: 6. From germline, CDR1 is LGHNA and CDR2 YNFKEQ. The CDR3 sequence is 16 residues long. The CDR3 is CASSQDTGQVHEKLFF. The CDR3 coding sequence is TGTGCCAGCAGCCAAGATACGGGACAGGTTCATGAAAAACTGTTTTTT.

This clone was seen only a few times. Other DNA sequences from this sample encode an identical CDR3 as well. The chain has TRBV11-2 and TRBJ1-2; D not resolved. V was clipped by 0 bases and J by 2 bases, with 4 bases between them. The CDR3 spans 13 residues. CDR1 is SGHAT, CDR2 FQNNGV, per germline. CDR3 nucleotides: TGTGCCAGCAGCTTAGACAGGAACTATGGCTACACCTTC. Residues: CASSLDRNYGYTF.

The chain employs TRBV4-1 and TRBJ1-4; D gene unclear. The V gene lost 10 bases and the J gene lost 5 bases, with 14 bases spanning the gap. There are 13 residues in the CDR3. Germline-derived CDR1 and CDR2 are MGHRA and YSYEKL. CDR3 in amino acids: CATSWEENEKLFF. The CDR3 DNA is TGCGCCACAAGTTGGGAGGAGAATGAAAAACTGTTTTTT.

This clone was picked up a small number of times. This chain uses TRBV5-1 with TRBJ1-4, with D hard to call. This CDR3 comprises 16 residues. Trimming took off 0 bases at V and 3 bases at J, with 12 bases between the two ends. The germline V gene encodes CDR1 SGHRS and CDR2 YFSETQ. CDR3 coding DNA: TGCGCCAGCAGCTTGGCCGCGTGGACCCCTAATGAAAAACTGTTTTTT. Amino acids: CASSLAAWTPNEKLFF.

There are a few counts of this clone. The chain couples TRBV29-1 to TRBJ1-6, with no clear D. CDR1 and CDR2 from the germline V gene are SQVTM and ANQGSEA. The CDR3 spans 13 residues. V was pared by 6 bases and J by 7 bases, with 13 bases between. The CDR3 is CSVRTSGNSPLHF. The CDR3 DNA follows: TGCAGCGTACGGACCTCAGGCAATTCACCCCTCCACTTT.